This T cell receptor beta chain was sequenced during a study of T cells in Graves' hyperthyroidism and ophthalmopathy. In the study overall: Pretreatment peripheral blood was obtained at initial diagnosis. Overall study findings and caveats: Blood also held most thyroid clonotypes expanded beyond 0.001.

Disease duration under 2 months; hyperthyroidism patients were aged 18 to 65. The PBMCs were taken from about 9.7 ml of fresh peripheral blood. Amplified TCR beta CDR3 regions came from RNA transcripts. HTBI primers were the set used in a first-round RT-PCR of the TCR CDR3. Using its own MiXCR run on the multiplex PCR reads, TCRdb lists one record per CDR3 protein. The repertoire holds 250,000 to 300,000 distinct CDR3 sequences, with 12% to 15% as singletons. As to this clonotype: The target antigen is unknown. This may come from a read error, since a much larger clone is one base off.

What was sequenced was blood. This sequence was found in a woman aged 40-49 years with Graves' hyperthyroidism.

CDR3 loop: CASSPSRRAAEAFF. For the CDR3, the DNA is TGTGCCAGCAGTCCCTCCCGACGGGCAGCTGAAGCTTTCTTT. The V and J genes are TRBV7-9 and TRBJ1-1; D is unclear. The V gene's germline CDR1 is SEHNR and CDR2 FQNEAQ (reference sequence). The ends were cut back, 6 bases at V and 6 bases at J, with 17 bases in the middle. This CDR3 is 14 amino acids long.